The 5 T cell receptor beta chains listed next were all sequenced from one sample in a study of identifying expanded T cells in peripheral blood. Libraries were prepared by immunoSEQ multiplex PCR; TCRdb keeps only in-frame clonotypes and omits some of them. The data hold 90,000 to 120,000 clones, with 80% to 90% observed a single time. Sequenced: blood. Receptors were obtained from a person aged 18 to 75 in good health.

The V call is TRBV5-6, the J call TRBJ1-4, with 8 bases that match TRBD1. Germline lookup yields CDR1 SGHDT and CDR2 YYEEEE. The CDR3 loop spans 16 amino acids. V lost 2 bases to trimming and J lost 15 bases; unmatched junction nucleotides: 18. As DNA, the CDR3 is TGTGCCAGCAGCTTAACCACCCGGGACAGGAGGAAGCGGGTGTTTTTT. The encoded protein is CASSLTTRDRRKRVFF.

The chain recombines TRBV19 with TRBJ1-2; 8 bases are shared with TRBD1. Germline V gene data show CDR1 as LNHDA and CDR2 as SQIVND (reference sequence). This CDR3 is built from 13 residues. Trimming took 6 bases from V and 3 from J; bases not matched to a gene: 3. The chain's CDR3 is CASSLDRDYGYTF. CDR3 bases: TGTGCCAGTAGCCTGGACAGGGACTATGGCTACACCTTC.

This chain links TRBV7-2 with TRBJ2-3, with D possibly TRBD1 on 6 matching bases. Germline V lookup: CDR1 SGHTA, CDR2 FQGNSA. V dropped 4 bases and J dropped 2 bases, with 10 bases sitting between them. CDR3 length: 14 residues. Here the CDR3 reads CASSWGQATDTQYF. CDR3 bases: TGTGCCAGCAGCTGGGGGCAGGCCACAGATACGCAGTATTTT.

This chain links TRBV19 with TRBJ2-1, with 8 bases lining up with TRBD1. Germline V gives CDR1 LNHDA, CDR2 SQIVND (reference sequence). The CDR3 contains 14 residues. J was trimmed by 10 bases and V by 6 bases; bases with no gene match: 11. This chain's CDR3 is CASSAQGARHEQFF. CDR3 DNA sequence: TGTGCCAGTAGCGCGCAGGGGGCGCGGCACGAGCAGTTCTTC. The full variable domain, in which reference TRBV19 and TRBJ2-1 provide the parts outside the CDR3, is DGGITQSPKYLFRKEGQNVTLSCEQNLNHDAMYWYRQDPGQGLRLIYYSQIVNDFQKGDIAEGYSVSREKKESFPLTVTSAQKNPTAFYLCASSAQGARHEQFFGPGTRLTVL.

The gene calls are TRBV4-3 and TRBJ1-4; unclear D gene. The V gene lost 0 bases and the J gene lost 0 bases, with 11 bases spanning the gap. CDR1 and CDR2 from the germline V gene are LGHNA and YSLEER. This CDR3 has 17 residues. CDR3 DNA: TGCGCCAGCAGCCAAGAAAAGGGAGCCACAACTAATGAAAAACTGTTTTTT. Translated, it gives CASSQEKGATTNEKLFF.